The rows below give T cell receptor beta chains drawn from one sample of a study of blood T cell repertoires in COVID-19. Profiled with immunoSEQ multiplex PCR; TCRdb holds only in-frame clones, not every one. This table holds 65,000 or so clones, around 90% found once. The specimen sequenced was peripheral blood. The receptor source for this set is a human donor with acute or convalescent COVID-19. The donor label of this sample is uncertain. The CDR3 runs from the conserved cysteine through the conserved F or W. The D gene is left open where the match is weak. Part of the rows lack a size; the others show once, few, many or a class for expanded clones.

D gene	clone size	V gene	J gene	CDR3 DNA	CDR3 protein
TRBD2	NA	TRBV5-8	TRBJ2-3	TGTGCCAGCAGCCCCCGGGGGGGCGCAGATACGCAGTATTTT	CASSPRGGADTQYF
NA	NA	TRBV3-1/TRBV3-2	TRBJ2-3	TGTGCCAGCAGCCAAGATGACTTACGACGCACAGATACGCAGTATTTT	CASSQDDLRRTDTQYF
NA	NA	TRBV7-6	TRBJ1-3	TGTGCCAGCAGCTTAGGGATAGGGGGCTCTGGAAACACCATATATTTT	CASSLGIGGSGNTIYF
NA	NA	TRBV6-5	TRBJ1-2	TGTGCCAGCGGGCAACCGGGGGGATTGTATGGCTACACCTTC	CASGQPGGLYGYTF
NA	NA	TRBV5-4	TRBJ1-2	TGTGCCAGCAGCTTGGATCCGTATAACTATGGCTACACCTTC	CASSLDPYNYGYTF
NA	NA	TRBV24-1	TRBJ1-6	TGTGCCACCAGTGATTTCCAGGGGTCACCCCTCCACTTT	CATSDFQGSPLHF
NA	NA	TRBV5-4	TRBJ1-4	TGTGCCAGCAGCTTGGGAGGGTCTGAAAAACTGTTTTTT	CASSLGGSEKLFF
TRBD1	NA	TRBV18	TRBJ1-4	TGTGCCAGCTCACCACCTAAGACGACAGGGGTGGAAAAACTGTTTTTT	CASSPPKTTGVEKLFF
NA	NA	TRBV11-2	TRBJ2-3	TGTGCCAGCAGCTCCCCCGGGACGCAGTATTTT	CASSSPGTQYF
NA	few	TRBV19	TRBJ2-2	TGTGCCAGTAGTATAGGAGGGGGTTACACCGGGGAGCTGTTTTTT	CASSIGGGYTGELFF
NA	NA	TRBV12-3/TRBV12-4	TRBJ2-3	TGTGCCAGCAGTTGGAGGACAGATACGCAGTATTTT	CASSWRTDTQYF
NA	NA	TRBV12-3/TRBV12-4	TRBJ1-4	TGTGCCAGTCTCGGGGGTGTTGAAAAACTGTTTTTT	CASLGGVEKLFF
NA	NA	TRBV2	TRBJ1-2	TGTGCCAGCAGTGAAAAGACAGGAAACTATGGCTACACCTTC	CASSEKTGNYGYTF
TRBD2	NA	TRBV2	TRBJ2-1	TGTGCCAGCACGTCCTCGGCTGGGGGGGTTCAGTTCTTC	CASTSSAGGVQFF
NA	NA	TRBV5-1	TRBJ2-1	TGCGCCAGCAGCTTGGCAGGGGTCTCCTACAATGAGCAGTTCTTC	CASSLAGVSYNEQFF
NA	NA	TRBV9	TRBJ2-7	TGTGCCAGCAGCGTACTGCCAGGCGCCTACGAGCAGTACTTC	CASSVLPGAYEQYF
TRBD2	NA	TRBV4-2	TRBJ2-3	TGTGCCAGCAGCCAGGGTAGCGGGGGGGCGCGCACAGATACGCAGTATTTT	CASSQGSGGARTDTQYF
TRBD2	NA	TRBV7-9	TRBJ2-3	TGTGCCTCTTCCCCGGGACTAGCTATCGGCACGCAGTATTTT	CASSPGLAIGTQYF
NA	NA	TRBV11-3	TRBJ2-1	TGTGCCAGCAGCTTAAGAGGGCTGGGATATGATGAGCAGTTCTTC	CASSLRGLGYDEQFF
NA	NA	TRBV9	TRBJ2-2	TGTGCCAGCAGCGTAGCGGCGGGCCACACCGGGGAGCTGTTTTTT	CASSVAAGHTGELFF
TRBD1	once	TRBV4-1	TRBJ1-2	TGCGCCAGCAGCCAAGAGCACAGGGGGCAGGTTGATGGCTACACCTTC	CASSQEHRGQVDGYTF
NA	NA	TRBV7-8	TRBJ2-3	TGTGCCAGCAGCTTAGACCGGAGGAAGGCAGATACGCAGTATTTT	CASSLDRRKADTQYF